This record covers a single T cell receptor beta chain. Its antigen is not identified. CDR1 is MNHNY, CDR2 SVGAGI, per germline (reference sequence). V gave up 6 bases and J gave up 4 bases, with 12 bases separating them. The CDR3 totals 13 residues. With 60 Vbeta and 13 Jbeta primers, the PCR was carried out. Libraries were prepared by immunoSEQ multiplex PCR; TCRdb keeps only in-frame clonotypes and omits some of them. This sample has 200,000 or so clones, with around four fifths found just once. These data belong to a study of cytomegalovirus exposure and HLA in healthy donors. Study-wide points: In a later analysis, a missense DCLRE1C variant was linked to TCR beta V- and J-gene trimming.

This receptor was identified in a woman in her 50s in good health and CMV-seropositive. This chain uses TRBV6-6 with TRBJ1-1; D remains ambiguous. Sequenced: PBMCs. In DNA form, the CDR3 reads TGTGCCAGCAGCTCCGGTGGAGGCACTGAAGCTTTCTTT. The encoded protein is CASSSGGGTEAFF.